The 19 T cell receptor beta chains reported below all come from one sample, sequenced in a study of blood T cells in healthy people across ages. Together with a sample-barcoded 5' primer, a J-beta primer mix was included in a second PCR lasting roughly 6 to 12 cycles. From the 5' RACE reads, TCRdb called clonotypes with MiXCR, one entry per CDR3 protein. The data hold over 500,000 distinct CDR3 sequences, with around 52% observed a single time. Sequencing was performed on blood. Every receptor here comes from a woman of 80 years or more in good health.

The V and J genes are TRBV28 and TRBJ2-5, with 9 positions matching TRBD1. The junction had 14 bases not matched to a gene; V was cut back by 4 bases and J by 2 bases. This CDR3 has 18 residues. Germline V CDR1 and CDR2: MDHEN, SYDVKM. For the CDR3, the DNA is TGTGCCAGCAGTTCCCCGACAGGGGGAGCGAGGAGACAAGAGACCCAGTACTTC. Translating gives CASSSPTGGARRQETQYF.

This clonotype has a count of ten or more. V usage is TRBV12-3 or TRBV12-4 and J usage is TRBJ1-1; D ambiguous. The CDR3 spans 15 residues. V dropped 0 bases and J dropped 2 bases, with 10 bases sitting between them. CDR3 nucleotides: TGTGCCAGCAGTTTAGCGCTCGGAGGTAACACTGAAGCTTTCTTT. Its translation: CASSLALGGNTEAFF.

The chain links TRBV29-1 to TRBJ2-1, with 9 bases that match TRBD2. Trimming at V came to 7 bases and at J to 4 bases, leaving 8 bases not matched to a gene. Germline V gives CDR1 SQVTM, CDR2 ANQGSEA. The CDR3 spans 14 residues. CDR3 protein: CSAPGTSLYNEQFF. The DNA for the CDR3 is TGCAGCGCTCCCGGGACTAGCTTGTACAATGAGCAGTTCTTC.

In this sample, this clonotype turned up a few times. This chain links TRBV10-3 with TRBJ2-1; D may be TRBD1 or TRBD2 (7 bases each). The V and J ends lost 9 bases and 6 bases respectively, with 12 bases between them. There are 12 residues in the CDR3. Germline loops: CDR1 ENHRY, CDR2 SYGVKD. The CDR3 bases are TGTGCCATAGCGGGACAGAGCAATGAGCAGTTCTTC. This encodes CAIAGQSNEQFF.

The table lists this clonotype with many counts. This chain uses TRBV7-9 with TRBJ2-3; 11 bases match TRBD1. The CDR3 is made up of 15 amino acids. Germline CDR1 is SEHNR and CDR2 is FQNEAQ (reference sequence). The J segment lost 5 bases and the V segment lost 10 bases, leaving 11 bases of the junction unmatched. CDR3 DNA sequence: TGTGCCACCTCCGCGGGACAGGGGGTAGTAGATACGCAGTATTTT. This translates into CATSAGQGVVDTQYF.

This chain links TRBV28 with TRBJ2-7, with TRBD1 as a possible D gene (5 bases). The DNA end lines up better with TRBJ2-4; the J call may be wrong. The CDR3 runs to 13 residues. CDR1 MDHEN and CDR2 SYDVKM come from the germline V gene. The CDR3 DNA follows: TGTGCCAGCAGCAACAGGTTCAAAAACATTCAGTACTTC. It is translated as CASSNRFKNIQYF.

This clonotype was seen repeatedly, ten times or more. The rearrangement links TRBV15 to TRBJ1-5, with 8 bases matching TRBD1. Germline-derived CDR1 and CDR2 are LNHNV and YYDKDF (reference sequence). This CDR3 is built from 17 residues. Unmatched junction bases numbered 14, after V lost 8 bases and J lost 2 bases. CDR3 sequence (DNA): TGTGCCACCTCGACGGACAGGGACTTTATGGGCAATCAGCCCCAGCATTTT. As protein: CATSTDRDFMGNQPQHF.

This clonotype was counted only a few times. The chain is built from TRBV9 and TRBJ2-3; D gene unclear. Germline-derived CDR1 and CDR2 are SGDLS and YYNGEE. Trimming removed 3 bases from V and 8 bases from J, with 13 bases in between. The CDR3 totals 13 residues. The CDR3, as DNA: TGTGCCAGCAGCGGCCCGGCGGTCCGTACGCAGTATTTT. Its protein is CASSGPAVRTQYF.

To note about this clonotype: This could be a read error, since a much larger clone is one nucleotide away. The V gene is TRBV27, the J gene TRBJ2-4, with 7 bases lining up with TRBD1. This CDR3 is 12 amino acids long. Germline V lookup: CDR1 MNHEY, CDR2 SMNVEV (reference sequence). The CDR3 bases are TGTGCCAACACCAAGGGGGCGGACATTCGGTACTTC. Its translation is CANTKGADIRYF.

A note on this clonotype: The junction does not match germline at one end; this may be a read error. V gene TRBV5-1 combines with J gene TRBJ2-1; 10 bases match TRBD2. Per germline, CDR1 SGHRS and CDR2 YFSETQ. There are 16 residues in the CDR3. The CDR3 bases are TGCGCCAGCAGCTTGGAACCTAGCGGGAGTGGGGATGAGCCGTTCTTC. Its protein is CASSLEPSGSGDEPFF.

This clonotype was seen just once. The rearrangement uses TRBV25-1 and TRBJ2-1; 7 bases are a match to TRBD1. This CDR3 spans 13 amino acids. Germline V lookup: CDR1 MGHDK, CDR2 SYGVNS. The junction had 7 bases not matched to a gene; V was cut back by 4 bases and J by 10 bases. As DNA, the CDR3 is TGTGCCAGCAGTGCGGCGACAGGGCAAGAGCAGTTCTTC. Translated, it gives CASSAATGQEQFF.

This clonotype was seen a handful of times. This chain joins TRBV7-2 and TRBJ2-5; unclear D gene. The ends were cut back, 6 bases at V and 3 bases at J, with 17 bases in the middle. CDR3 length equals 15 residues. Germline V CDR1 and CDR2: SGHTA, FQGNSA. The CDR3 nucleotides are TGTGCCAGCAGGATGTCAGGCGCCTGGAAAGAGACCCAGTACTTC. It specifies CASRMSGAWKETQYF.

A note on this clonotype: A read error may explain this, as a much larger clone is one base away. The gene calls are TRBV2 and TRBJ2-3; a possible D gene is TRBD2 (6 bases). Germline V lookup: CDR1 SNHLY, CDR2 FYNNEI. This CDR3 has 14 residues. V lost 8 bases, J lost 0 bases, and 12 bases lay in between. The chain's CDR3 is CASAGRASTDTQYF. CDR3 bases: TGTGCCAGCGCGGGACGAGCGAGCACAGATACGCAGTATTTT.

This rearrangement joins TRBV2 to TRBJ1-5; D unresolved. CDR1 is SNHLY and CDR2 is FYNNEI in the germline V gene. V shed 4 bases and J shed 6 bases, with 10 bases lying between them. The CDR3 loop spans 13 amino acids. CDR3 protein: CASSGEEVQPQHF. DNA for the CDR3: TGTGCCAGCAGTGGCGAGGAGGTTCAGCCCCAGCATTTT.

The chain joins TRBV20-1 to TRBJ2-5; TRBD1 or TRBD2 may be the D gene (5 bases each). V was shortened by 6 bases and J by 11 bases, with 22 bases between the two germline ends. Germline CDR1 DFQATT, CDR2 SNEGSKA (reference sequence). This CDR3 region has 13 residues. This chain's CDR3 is CSAYPGTPSEQYF. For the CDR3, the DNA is TGCAGTGCCTATCCCGGGACCCCCAGTGAGCAGTACTTC.

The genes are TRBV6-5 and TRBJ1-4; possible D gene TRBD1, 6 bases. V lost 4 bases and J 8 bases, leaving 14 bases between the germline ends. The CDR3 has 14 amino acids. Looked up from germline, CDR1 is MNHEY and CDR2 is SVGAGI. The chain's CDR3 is CASSLTQGGEKLFF. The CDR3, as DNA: TGTGCCAGCAGTTTAACACAGGGTGGGGAAAAACTGTTTTTT.

The CDR3 spells CASSLQLAGGTDTQYF. CDR3 sequence (DNA): TGTGCCAGCAGCTTACAACTAGCGGGGGGCACAGATACGCAGTATTTT. J is TRBJ2-3 and V is TRBV7-2; 11 bases match TRBD2. The V gene's germline CDR1 is SGHTA and CDR2 FQGNSA. Trimming cost V 2 bases and J 1 base; bases outside gene matches: 2. This CDR3 has 16 residues.

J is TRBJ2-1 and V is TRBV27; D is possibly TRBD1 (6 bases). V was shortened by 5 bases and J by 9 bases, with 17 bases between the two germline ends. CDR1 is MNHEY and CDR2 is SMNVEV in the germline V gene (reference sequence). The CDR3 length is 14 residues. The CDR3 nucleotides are TGTGCCAGCAGTGACACCCTACAGGGTGGTGAGCAGTTCTTC. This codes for CASSDTLQGGEQFF.

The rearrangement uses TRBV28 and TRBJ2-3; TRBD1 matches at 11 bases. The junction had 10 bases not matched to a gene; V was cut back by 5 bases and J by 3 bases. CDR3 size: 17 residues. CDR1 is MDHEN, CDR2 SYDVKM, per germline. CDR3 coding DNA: TGTGCCAGCAGTCGACGACCCGGGACAGGGGGGACAGATACGCAGTATTTT. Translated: CASSRRPGTGGTDTQYF.